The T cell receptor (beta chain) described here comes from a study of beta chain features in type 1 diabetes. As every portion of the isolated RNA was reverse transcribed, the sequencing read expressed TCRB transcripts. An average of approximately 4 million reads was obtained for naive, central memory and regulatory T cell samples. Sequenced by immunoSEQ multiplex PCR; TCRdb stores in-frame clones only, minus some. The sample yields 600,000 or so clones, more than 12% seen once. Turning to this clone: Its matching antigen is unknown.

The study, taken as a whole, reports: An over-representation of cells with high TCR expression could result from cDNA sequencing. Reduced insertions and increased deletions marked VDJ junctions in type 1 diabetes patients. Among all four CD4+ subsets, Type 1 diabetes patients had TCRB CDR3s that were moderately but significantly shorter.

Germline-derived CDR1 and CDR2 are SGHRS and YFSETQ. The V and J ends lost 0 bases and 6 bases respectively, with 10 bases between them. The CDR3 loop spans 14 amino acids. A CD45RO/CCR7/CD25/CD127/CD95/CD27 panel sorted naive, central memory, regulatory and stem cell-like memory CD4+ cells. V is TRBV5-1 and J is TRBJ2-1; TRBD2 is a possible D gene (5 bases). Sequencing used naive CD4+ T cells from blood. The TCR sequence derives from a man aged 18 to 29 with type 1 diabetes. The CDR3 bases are TGCGCCAGCAGCTTGGGAGGGTCCCCCAATGAGCAGTTCTTC. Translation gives CASSLGGSPNEQFF.